This T cell receptor beta chain was sequenced during a study of T cell responses to AZD1222 COVID-19 vaccine. Across the whole study: The analysis combined second doses at about 4 or about 12 weeks. Study results and caveats: Donors were chiefly white British, with a greater number of females, and clonal diversity was perhaps underestimated. There were vaccine-associated CD4 TCRs across spike, dominant at 160-218 and 743-854. Elevations in Spike-specific TCR breadth and depth followed administration of two AZD1222 doses.

Measured with immunoSEQ multiplex PCR; TCRdb has only the in-frame clones, and not every one. The top ten clones hold over 1.5% of a sample with around 100,000 clones, around 90% of them seen once. In the case of this clone: Its antigen remains unidentified.

The length of the CDR3 is 15 residues. The V segment lost 11 bases and the J segment 6 bases; nucleotides outside the gene matches: 17. The germline CDR1 and CDR2 sequences are MGHRA and YSYEKL. The receptor comes from an adult in good health. The chain recombines TRBV4-1 with TRBJ1-2; 8 bases are shared with TRBD1. Specimen: peripheral blood, collected on day 0 of AZD1222 vaccination. The DNA for the CDR3 is TGCGCCTCAGAGGGAGGACAGGGATCTTTACATGGCTACACCTTC. It codes for CASEGGQGSLHGYTF.